This TCR beta chain came from a study of blood T cell repertoires in COVID-19. The CDR3 covers 15 residues. The germline CDR1 and CDR2 sequences are SGHTA and FQGTGA. With 5 bases clipped from V and 5 bases from J, the junction kept 6 bases outside the gene matches. The repertoire was sequenced with immunoSEQ multiplex PCR; TCRdb's copy has only in-frame clones and lacks some. The data contain 250,000 to 300,000 clones, roughly 90% of them singletons. The sample taken for sequencing was peripheral blood. The V call is TRBV7-3, the J call TRBJ2-3; 11 bases are a match to TRBD2. This clonotype was obtained from a woman aged 45 to 65 who had recovered from COVID-19. CDR3 loop: CASSALAGGQDTQYF. Here the CDR3 DNA reads TGTGCCAGCAGCGCCTTAGCGGGGGGGCAAGATACGCAGTATTTT.